One and the same sample provided the 28 T cell receptor beta chains below, sequenced in a study of stem cell transplantation in POMP-related autoinflammatory disease. Here immunoSEQ multiplex PCR was the method, and the copy in TCRdb shows in-frame clones only, minus some. The sample holds more than 8,500 clones, around 79% seen once. Sequencing used CD4+ T cells from PBMCs, obtained after stem cell transplantation. Receptors originate from a human patient with POMP-related autoinflammation and immune dysregulation (PRAID). Some T cells may have originated in the graft donor.

J is TRBJ1-6 and V is TRBV6-5; 10 positions agree with TRBD1. Germline V lookup: CDR1 MNHEY, CDR2 SVGAGI. J gave up 11 bases and V 0 bases, and 4 bases lay outside the gene matches. The CDR3 runs 15 residues. CDR3: CASSYSRDRGPPLHF. In DNA, the CDR3 is TGTGCCAGCAGTTACTCCCGGGACAGGGGTCCACCCCTCCACTTT.

This rearrangement joins TRBV7-9 to TRBJ1-2; TRBD1 agrees at 7 bases. The germline V gene has CDR1 SEHNR and CDR2 FQNEAQ (reference sequence). After removal of 4 bases from V and 4 bases from J, the junction contained 3 bases not matched to a gene. The CDR3 runs 13 residues. The CDR3 region is CASSYRDSYGYTF. The CDR3 DNA sequence: TGTGCCAGCAGCTACCGGGACAGCTATGGCTACACCTTC.

The chain links TRBV6-2 or TRBV6-3 to TRBJ2-1; D unresolved. Deletions cut 2 bases from V and 6 bases from J, with 2 bases between. The CDR3 consists of 11 residues. From germline, CDR1 is MNHEY and CDR2 SVGEGT. CDR3 region: CASSYPNEQFF. The CDR3 DNA is TGTGCCAGCAGTTACCCCAATGAGCAGTTCTTC.

The chain recombines TRBV5-8 with TRBJ2-5, with 12 bases aligning to TRBD2. Germline V lookup: CDR1 SGHTS, CDR2 YDEGEE. V gave up 7 bases and J gave up 7 bases; unmatched junction bases: 20. This CDR3 has 18 amino acids. As DNA, the CDR3 is TGTGCCAGCCCCACTCCGGCGACTAGCGGGAGCTACGCGAGGACCCAGTACTTC. It encodes CASPTPATSGSYARTQYF.

This clone was seen more than once but under ten times. The chain recombines TRBV5-1 with TRBJ1-6; no definite D call. V lost 0 bases and J lost 7, with 2 bases in between. Germline loops: CDR1 SGHRS, CDR2 YFSETQ. The CDR3 totals 12 residues. The CDR3: CASSLGNSPLHF. CDR3 nucleotides: TGCGCCAGCAGCTTGGGGAATTCACCCCTCCACTTT.

The gene calls are TRBV7-6 and TRBJ2-1, with TRBD2 matching over 8 bases. J was trimmed by 1 base and V by 5 bases; bases with no gene match: 7. Germline V gives CDR1 SGHVS, CDR2 FNYEAQ. The CDR3 loop spans 16 amino acids. DNA for the CDR3: TGTGCCAGCAGCGAAACTAGCGGACCTTCCTACAATGAGCAGTTCTTC. It yields the protein CASSETSGPSYNEQFF.

V gene TRBV12-3 or TRBV12-4 combines with J gene TRBJ1-5; unclear D gene. The CDR3 sequence is 13 residues long. V lost 6 bases to trimming and J lost 7 bases, with 13 bases between them. Here the CDR3 DNA reads TGTGCCAGCAGACCACTTGAGGGACAGCCCCAGCATTTT. Its protein is CASRPLEGQPQHF.

This clone was detected only a few times. The chain's CDR3 is CASSQGLAGVITDTQYF. In nucleotides, the CDR3 is TGTGCCAGCAGCCAAGGCCTAGCGGGAGTTATCACAGATACGCAGTATTTT. The rearrangement joins TRBV14 to TRBJ2-3; 10 bases are a match to TRBD2. CDR1 is SGHDN, CDR2 FVKESK, per germline. V dropped 1 base and J dropped 2; count of bases not matched to a gene: 6. This CDR3 has 17 residues.

This clone has just a few counts. The J gene is TRBJ1-4, the V gene TRBV30; D not resolved. There are 14 residues in the CDR3. The V gene lost 6 bases and the J gene lost 7 bases, with 18 bases spanning the gap. In germline, CDR1 is GTSNPN, CDR2 SVGIG (reference sequence). The CDR3 nucleotides read TGTGCCTGTACGAGCATGGGAACCAGTGAAAAACTGTTTTTT. Translated: CACTSMGTSEKLFF.

V is TRBV5-1 and J is TRBJ1-1; D not resolved. Germline CDR1 reads SGHRS; CDR2 reads YFSETQ. This CDR3 comprises 13 residues. Trimming took 0 bases from V and 1 from J, leaving 4 bases between them. CDR3 sequence reads: CASSLGGNTEAFF. DNA for the CDR3: TGCGCCAGCAGCTTGGGGGGGAACACTGAAGCTTTCTTT.

This clone showed up just a few times. The chain combines TRBV2 with TRBJ2-2; TRBD2 aligns across 8 bases. V dropped 5 bases and J dropped 3; count of bases not matched to a gene: 2. This CDR3 has 14 residues. CDR1 is SNHLY and CDR2 is FYNNEI in the germline V gene. The CDR3 is CASSSGSDTGELFF. The CDR3 coding sequence is TGTGCCAGCAGTAGCGGGAGTGACACCGGGGAGCTGTTTTTT. Looking up the rest from reference TRBV2 and TRBJ2-2 gives the full variable domain: EPEVTQTPSHQVTQMGQEVILRCVPISNHLYFYWYRQILGQKVEFLVSFYNNEISEKSEIFDDQFSVERPDGSNFTLKIRSTKLEDSAMYFCASSSGSDTGELFFGEGSRLTVL.

This chain uses TRBV5-6 with TRBJ1-6; 8 bases align to TRBD1. The germline gives CDR1 SGHDT, CDR2 YYEEEE. This CDR3 has 14 residues. V lost 0 bases and J lost 9; bases outside the gene matches: 2. The CDR3 region has the DNA TGTGCCAGCAGCTTGGGTACAGGGGGTTCACCCCTCCACTTT. Its protein product is CASSLGTGGSPLHF.

The chain links TRBV11-3 to TRBJ1-3, with TRBD1 as a possible D gene (5 bases). Germline V gene sequence: CDR1 SGHNT, CDR2 YENEEA. The CDR3 runs to 13 residues. V lost 10 bases and J 7 bases, leaving 17 bases between the germline ends. The CDR3 nucleotides are TGTGCCACCGTATCGCCTCGGGGCAACACCATATATTTT. Encoded protein: CATVSPRGNTIYF. Full variable domain (outside the CDR3, taken from reference TRBV11-3 and TRBJ1-3): EAGVVQSPRYKIIEKKQPVAFWCNPISGHNTLYWYLQNLGQGPELLIRYENEEAVDDSQLPKDRFSAERLKGVDSTLKIQPAELGDSAVYLCATVSPRGNTIYFGEGSWLTVV.

The chain is built from TRBV10-3 and TRBJ2-1, with 8 positions matching TRBD1. The CDR3 is 18 amino acids. Germline assignment: CDR1 ENHRY and CDR2 SYGVKD. Losses at the gene ends were 3 bases for V and 0 bases for J; bases not matched to a gene: 10. The CDR3 region is CAISDPTGVRSSYNEQFF. CDR3 bases: TGTGCCATCAGTGATCCGACAGGGGTTAGGAGCTCCTACAATGAGCAGTTCTTC.

This chain connects TRBV18 to TRBJ1-1; D gene unclear. CDR1 is KGHSH and CDR2 is LQKENI in the germline V gene. V lost 4 bases and J 1 base, leaving 7 bases between the germline ends. CDR3 length: 13 residues. The DNA for the CDR3 is TGTGCCAGCTCACTTCACAAGAACACTGAAGCTTTCTTT. It translates to CASSLHKNTEAFF.

The rearrangement links TRBV5-1 to TRBJ1-2; 7 bases match TRBD1. CDR3 size: 14 residues. Germline V gene sequence: CDR1 SGHRS, CDR2 YFSETQ. The J segment lost 5 bases and the V segment lost 9 bases, leaving 13 bases of the junction unmatched. The CDR3, as DNA: TGCGCCAACCCCGGTGGAGGGGGCGCATATGGCTACACCTTC. Its translation: CANPGGGGAYGYTF.

The gene calls are TRBV18 and TRBJ1-4; unclear D gene. Germline V lookup: CDR1 KGHSH, CDR2 LQKENI. The CDR3 length is 14 residues. V gave up 3 bases and J gave up 8 bases, with 13 bases separating them. The CDR3 coding sequence is TGTGCCAGCTCACCCGACGGGGTCGTCGAAAAACTGTTTTTT. Translation gives CASSPDGVVEKLFF.

The chain employs TRBV9 and TRBJ1-4, with D hard to call. CDR1 is SGDLS, CDR2 YYNGEE, per germline. The CDR3 is 14 residues long. V lost 3 bases, J lost 3 bases, and 9 bases lay in between. CDR3 protein: CASSGGDANEKLFF. CDR3 DNA: TGTGCCAGCAGCGGCGGCGATGCTAATGAAAAACTGTTTTTT. The full variable domain, in which reference TRBV9 and TRBJ1-4 provide the parts outside the CDR3, is DSGVTQTPKHLITATGQRVTLRCSPRSGDLSVYWYQQSLDQGLQFLIQYYNGEERAKGNILERFSAQQFPDLHSELNLSSLELGDSALYFCASSGGDANEKLFFGSGTQLSVL.

Worth noting for this clone: Relative to the germline gene, one junction end is altered; a read error may explain this. The chain links TRBV7-9 to TRBJ1-5; D possibly corresponds to TRBD1 (5 bases). The CDR3 extends over 12 amino acids. CDR1 is SEHNR and CDR2 is FQNEAQ in the germline V gene (reference sequence). As DNA, the CDR3 is TGTGCCAGTCAGGGAACAAATCAGTCCCAGCATTTT. Translation: CASQGTNQSQHF.

This clone has only a few counts. V usage is TRBV6-5 and J usage is TRBJ1-2; D gene unclear. Trimming shortened V by 4 bases and J by 4 bases, and 10 bases separated the two germline ends. CDR3 length equals 13 residues. Germline V gene lookup returns CDR1 MNHEY and CDR2 SVGAGI. The CDR3 region is CASSFQLLYGYTF. CDR3 bases: TGTGCCAGCAGTTTTCAGTTACTCTATGGCTACACCTTC.

This rearrangement joins TRBV6-5 to TRBJ1-5; TRBD1 is a possible D gene (6 bases). The CDR3 length is 13 residues. With 5 bases removed from V and 4 bases from J, the gap between germline ends came to 9 bases. Germline CDR1 reads MNHEY; CDR2 reads SVGAGI. CDR3: CASSPTGNQPQHF. For the CDR3, the DNA is TGTGCCAGCAGTCCTACAGGGAATCAGCCCCAGCATTTT.

This sequence joins TRBV30 and TRBJ2-7; D is ambiguous. V lost 2 bases and J 5 bases, leaving 13 bases between the germline ends. Germline V CDR1 and CDR2: GTSNPN, SVGIG (reference sequence). This CDR3 is built from 13 residues. The CDR3 DNA reads as TGTGCCTGGAGTTTGGCCCTCCCGCACGAGCAGTACTTC. This translates into CAWSLALPHEQYF.

In the case of this clone: This CDR3 is also generated by other DNA sequences in the sample. The chain links TRBV3-1 (or the pseudogene TRBV3-2) to TRBJ1-2; D may be TRBD1 (5 bases). The germline V gene encodes CDR1 LGHDT and CDR2 YNNKEL (reference sequence). This CDR3 is built from 17 residues. The germline V and J ends were trimmed by 2 bases and 2 bases, with 18 bases remaining between them. CDR3 coding DNA: TGTGCCAGCAGCCAATCGGTAGCTACAGGATTAAACTATGGCTACACCTTC. Translated, it gives CASSQSVATGLNYGYTF.

The chain uses TRBV10-3 and TRBJ1-4, with D unclear. Germline V gene data show CDR1 as ENHRY and CDR2 as SYGVKD. V was trimmed by 4 bases and J by 8 bases, leaving 8 bases between them. This CDR3 contains 12 residues. CDR3 residues: CAISGSGEKLFF. The DNA for the CDR3 is TGTGCCATCAGTGGCTCGGGGGAAAAACTGTTTTTT.

This clone was seen once. The chain uses TRBV11-2 and TRBJ2-7; TRBD1 agrees at 7 bases. There are 15 residues in the CDR3. V was pared by 2 bases and J by 3 bases, with 7 bases of the junction left unmatched. Germline V lookup: CDR1 SGHAT, CDR2 FQNNGV. The CDR3 loop reads CASSLSKGGLYEQYF. The DNA of the CDR3 is TGTGCCAGCAGCTTATCAAAAGGGGGCCTCTACGAGCAGTACTTC.

Within the sample, this clone is medium-sized (0.01 to 0.1%). The gene calls are TRBV20-1 and TRBJ1-3; D gene uncertain. Per the germline V gene, CDR1 is DFQATT and CDR2 is SNEGSKA (reference sequence). Trimming left V 3 bases short and J 0 bases short, with 9 bases between. The CDR3 contains 14 residues. In DNA form, the CDR3 reads TGCAGTGCTAGTAACCGGCTCTCTGGAAACACCATATATTTT. Its protein is CSASNRLSGNTIYF.

V gene TRBV7-9 combines with J gene TRBJ2-3, with 15 bases aligning to TRBD2. V trimming: 4 bases; J trimming: 3 bases; junction bases outside the gene matches: 11. The CDR3 contains 19 residues. Germline assignment: CDR1 SEHNR and CDR2 FQNEAQ (reference sequence). The CDR3 loop is CASSSRGLAGGPRTDTQYF. CDR3 coding DNA: TGTGCCAGCAGCTCCCGCGGACTAGCGGGAGGGCCCAGGACAGATACGCAGTATTTT.

This clone appeared once. V gene TRBV25-1 combines with J gene TRBJ1-5, with 8 bases lining up with TRBD1. CDR3 length: 15 amino acids. CDR1 and CDR2 (germline): MGHDK, SYGVNS. With V trimmed by 4 bases and J by 7 bases, 9 bases remained unmatched. The CDR3 spells CASSAPGGAGQPQHF. The CDR3 nucleotides are TGTGCCAGCAGTGCCCCAGGGGGCGCTGGGCAGCCCCAGCATTTT.